This T cell receptor beta chain was recorded in a study of T cell responses to AZD1222 COVID-19 vaccine. Notes on this clone: As yet, its antigen is unknown.

Findings and caveats of the study: Just a handful of AZD1222 recipients tested seropositive at baseline. Compared with day 0, the breadth and depth of the Spike-specific TCR repertoire rose significantly after two doses of AZD1222. It should be noted that donors were predominantly white British and more often female, and clonal diversity was possibly underestimated.

Only in-frame clones appear in the TCRdb table, and some are missing; sequencing was by immunoSEQ multiplex PCR. The data hold 130,000 or so clones, with 70% to 90% observed a single time. The germline gives CDR1 ENHRY, CDR2 SYGVKD. Trimming left V 0 bases short and J 9 bases short, with 9 bases between. This CDR3 contains 14 residues. The TCR comes from an adult in good health. The chain employs TRBV10-3 and TRBJ1-6, with a tentative D call TRBD1 (5 bases). Specimen: peripheral blood, collected on day 0 of AZD1222 vaccination. CDR3 nucleotide sequence: TGTGCCATCAGTGAGTCGGCCGGGGGTTCACCCCTCCACTTT. Amino acid sequence: CAISESAGGSPLHF.